This entry lists 18 T cell receptor beta chains sequenced from one sample in a study of blood T cell repertoires in COVID-19. Here immunoSEQ multiplex PCR was the method, and the copy in TCRdb shows in-frame clones only, minus some. The sample carries 140,000 to 150,000 clones, 78% recorded once. The specimen was PBMCs or T cells enriched from blood (not recorded which). The receptor set was obtained from a woman between 45 and 60 years old who had recovered from COVID-19.

The chain employs TRBV6-4 and TRBJ2-3; 8 bases line up with TRBD2. CDR3 size: 16 residues. Germline V gene data show CDR1 as MRHNA and CDR2 as SNTAGT. The V gene end was trimmed by 3 bases and the J gene end by 5 bases; junction bases not matched to a gene: 10. CDR3 DNA: TGTGCCAGCAGTGAGCAGGACGGGGGGGCAGGAGATACGCAGTATTTT. Residues: CASSEQDGGAGDTQYF.

This chain uses TRBV6-2 or TRBV6-3 with TRBJ1-2, with D perhaps TRBD1 (5 bases). Germline CDR1 and CDR2: MNHEY and SVGEGT. The V and J ends lost 5 bases and 5 bases respectively, with 12 bases between them. The CDR3 covers 13 residues. For the CDR3, the DNA is TGTGCCAGCAGTCGGGGACTTCATTATGGCTACACCTTC. It yields the protein CASSRGLHYGYTF.

V gene TRBV4-1 combines with J gene TRBJ1-1; TRBD1 matches 9 bases. Germline V gene data show CDR1 as MGHRA and CDR2 as YSYEKL. The CDR3 is 17 residues long. V was clipped by 3 bases and J by 2 bases; unmatched bases: 10. The chain's CDR3 is CASSQPTQQGANTEAFF. The CDR3, as DNA: TGCGCCAGCAGCCAGCCTACGCAACAGGGGGCTAACACTGAAGCTTTCTTT.

This chain uses TRBV7-9 with TRBJ1-1; no firm D call. Trimming took 7 bases from V and 0 from J, leaving 18 bases between them. CDR1 is SEHNR, CDR2 FQNEAQ, per germline (reference sequence). The CDR3 loop spans 16 amino acids. DNA for the CDR3: TGTGCCAGCACCCCTGCGGTGGCAAGCATGAACACTGAAGCTTTCTTT. This encodes CASTPAVASMNTEAFF.

The chain joins TRBV28 to TRBJ1-5; D possibly corresponds to TRBD1 (5 bases). CDR3 length equals 14 residues. Looked up from germline, CDR1 is MDHEN and CDR2 is SYDVKM. V lost 11 bases, J lost 2 bases, and 16 bases lay in between. DNA of the CDR3: TGTGCCCTCCAACCCCAAGGGGGCAATCAGCCCCAGCATTTT. It translates to CALQPQGGNQPQHF.

The rearrangement links TRBV5-4 to TRBJ1-1, with a weak D call TRBD1 (5 bases). Trimming pared 0 bases from V and 11 bases from J, leaving 17 bases between. Germline CDR1 SGHNT, CDR2 YYREEE (reference sequence). This CDR3 has 14 amino acids. The chain's CDR3 is CASSLVGGNKGAFF. CDR3 bases: TGTGCCAGCAGCTTGGTGGGGGGTAATAAGGGCGCTTTCTTT. Full variable domain (missing parts from reference TRBV5-4 and TRBJ1-1): ETGVTQSPTHLIKTRGQQVTLRCSSQSGHNTVSWYQQALGQGPQFIFQYYREEENGRGNFPPRFSGLQFPNYSSELNVNALELDDSALYLCASSLVGGNKGAFFGQGTRLTVV.

The chain links TRBV5-1 to TRBJ2-1; no reliable D call. The CDR3 is made up of 12 amino acids. Germline V gene sequence: CDR1 SGHRS, CDR2 YFSETQ. Trimming stripped 2 bases from V and 7 bases from J, with 7 bases between. The CDR3 nucleotides read TGCGCCAGCAGCTTAAACAGAAATGAGCAGTTCTTC. It codes for CASSLNRNEQFF.

This clone was detected only once. The chain carries TRBV6-5 and TRBJ2-5, with a tentative D call TRBD1 (6 bases). This CDR3 contains 13 residues. The germline V gene has CDR1 MNHEY and CDR2 SVGAGI. V gave up 5 bases and J gave up 5 bases, with 12 bases separating them. The CDR3 DNA is TGTGCCAGCAGTCGCGACAGGTGGGAGACCCAGTACTTC. It encodes CASSRDRWETQYF.

This clone turned up a few times. The V gene is TRBV4-1, the J gene TRBJ1-5, with D perhaps TRBD1 (6 bases). V was clipped by 4 bases and J by 0 bases, with 16 bases between them. This CDR3 is built from 17 residues. Looked up from germline, CDR1 is MGHRA and CDR2 is YSYEKL. The CDR3, as DNA: TGCGCCAGCAGCCGGTCTGGTGGCAGGGGTAGCAATCAGCCCCAGCATTTT. Residues: CASSRSGGRGSNQPQHF.

The DNA of the CDR3 is TGTGCCAGCAGCCCGGGACAGCGGAGTGATACGCAGTATTTT. The encoded protein is CASSPGQRSDTQYF. This chain links TRBV7-2 with TRBJ2-3, with 7 bases aligning to TRBD1. Germline V lookup: CDR1 SGHTA, CDR2 FQGNSA. The CDR3 contains 14 residues. Trimming cost V 5 bases and J 6 bases; bases outside gene matches: 8.

J is TRBJ2-3 and V is TRBV20-1; a possible D gene is TRBD2 (5 bases). The CDR3 spans 13 residues. Germline loops: CDR1 DFQATT, CDR2 SNEGSKA (reference sequence). CDR3 nucleotide sequence: TGCAGCGCAAGTGAGGGCTACACAGATACGCAGTATTTT. It specifies CSASEGYTDTQYF.

The chain recombines TRBV3-1 (or the pseudogene TRBV3-2) with TRBJ2-5; weak D call: TRBD2 (6 bases). Germline values: CDR1 LGHDT, CDR2 YNNKEL (reference sequence). This CDR3 has 14 residues. The V and J ends lost 2 bases and 13 bases respectively, with 20 bases between them. The CDR3 reads CASSQIRGIHQPYF. For the CDR3, the DNA is TGTGCCAGCAGCCAAATCCGGGGGATCCACCAACCGTACTTC.

This clone was counted a single time. CDR3 coding DNA: TGTGCCAGTAGTCTCCGGGGACAGGGGTATAATTCACCCCTCCACTTT. It codes for CASSLRGQGYNSPLHF. The chain combines TRBV19 with TRBJ1-6, with 10 positions matching TRBD1. The trim removed 5 bases at V and 4 bases at J, leaving 5 bases unmatched. Germline CDR1 is LNHDA and CDR2 is SQIVND (reference sequence). The CDR3 has 16 residues. Using reference TRBV19 and TRBJ1-6 for the parts outside the CDR3, the full variable domain is DGGITQSPKYLFRKEGQNVTLSCEQNLNHDAMYWYRQDPGQGLRLIYYSQIVNDFQKGDIAEGYSVSREKKESFPLTVTSAQKNPTAFYLCASSLRGQGYNSPLHFGNGTRLTVT.

The CDR3 loop is CASRYRGLLTYEQYF. The DNA of the CDR3 is TGTGCCAGCAGATACAGGGGTCTGTTGACCTACGAGCAGTACTTC. The rearrangement uses TRBV2 and TRBJ2-7, with 7 bases lining up with TRBD1. The V gene's germline CDR1 is SNHLY and CDR2 FYNNEI. V lost 6 bases, J lost 2 bases, and 10 bases stayed unmatched. This CDR3 is built from 15 residues.

The V gene is TRBV10-1, the J gene TRBJ2-5, with D unclear. The CDR3 has 13 residues. Trimming removed 2 bases from V and 3 bases from J, with 7 bases in between. Germline V gene sequence: CDR1 WNHNN, CDR2 SYGVQD (reference sequence). The CDR3 bases are TGCGCCAGCAGTGAGGGCCCCGAAGAGACCCAGTACTTC. Translating gives CASSEGPEETQYF.

The chain carries TRBV5-4 and TRBJ2-1; 10 bases match TRBD1. J lost 7 bases, V lost 4 bases, and 17 bases had no gene match. Germline V gene lookup returns CDR1 SGHNT and CDR2 YYREEE (reference sequence). This CDR3 has 18 amino acids. CDR3 bases: TGTGCCAGCAGCCTGGCTAAGACAGGGGGCCTCCTGGGGAATGAGCAGTTCTTC. It encodes CASSLAKTGGLLGNEQFF.

V gene TRBV9 combines with J gene TRBJ2-1; 8 positions agree with TRBD1. The CDR3 spans 15 residues. Germline V lookup: CDR1 SGDLS, CDR2 YYNGEE. J gave up 3 bases and V 4 bases, and 6 bases lay outside the gene matches. The CDR3 reads CASSPGTGGYNEQFF. The CDR3 coding sequence is TGTGCCAGCAGCCCAGGGACAGGAGGCTACAATGAGCAGTTCTTC.

The gene calls are TRBV25-1 and TRBJ2-5; D might be TRBD2 (5 bases). V was trimmed by 0 bases and J by 4 bases, leaving 12 bases between them. Per germline, CDR1 MGHDK and CDR2 SYGVNS. This CDR3 spans 15 amino acids. CDR3: CASSEYADAGETQYF. CDR3 coding DNA: TGTGCCAGCAGTGAATACGCGGATGCGGGAGAGACCCAGTACTTC.